The sequence of this T cell receptor beta chain was determined in a study of CD8 T cells in ankylosing spondylitis. TCRdb ran MiXCR on the 5' RACE reads and lists one entry per CDR3 protein. The sample lists about 340,000 distinct CDR3 sequences; around 15% were seen once. The V end was cut by 8 bases, the J end by 7 bases, with 15 bases between. The CDR3 is made up of 12 amino acids. CDR1 SNHLY and CDR2 FYNNEI come from the germline V gene. The sequenced sample consisted of blood, either unsorted or a sorted T cell fraction (not recorded which). The receptor was derived from a male donor with ankylosing spondylitis or in good health (not recorded which). This chain joins TRBV2 and TRBJ2-7; D remains unclear. The CDR3 region has the DNA TGTGCCAGCGTCCTAACAGAAGGAGAGCAGTACTTC. Translation gives CASVLTEGEQYF.